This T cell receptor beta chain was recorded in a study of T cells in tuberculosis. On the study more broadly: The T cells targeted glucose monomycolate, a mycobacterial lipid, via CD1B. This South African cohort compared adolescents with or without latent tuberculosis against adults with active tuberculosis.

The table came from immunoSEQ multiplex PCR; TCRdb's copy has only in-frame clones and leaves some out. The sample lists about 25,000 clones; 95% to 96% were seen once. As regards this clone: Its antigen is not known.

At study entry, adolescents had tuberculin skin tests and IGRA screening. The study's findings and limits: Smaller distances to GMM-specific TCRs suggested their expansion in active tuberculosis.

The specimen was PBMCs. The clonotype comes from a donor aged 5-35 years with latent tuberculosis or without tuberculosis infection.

The CDR3 protein is CASSGGGEAFF. CDR3 in DNA: TGTGCCAGCAGTGGCGGGGGTGAAGCTTTCTTT. The chain links TRBV6-1 to TRBJ1-1, with D maybe TRBD1 (5 bases). This CDR3 spans 11 amino acids. Trimming took off 4 bases at V and 7 bases at J, with 7 bases between the two ends. Germline CDR1 reads MNHNS; CDR2 reads SASEGT.